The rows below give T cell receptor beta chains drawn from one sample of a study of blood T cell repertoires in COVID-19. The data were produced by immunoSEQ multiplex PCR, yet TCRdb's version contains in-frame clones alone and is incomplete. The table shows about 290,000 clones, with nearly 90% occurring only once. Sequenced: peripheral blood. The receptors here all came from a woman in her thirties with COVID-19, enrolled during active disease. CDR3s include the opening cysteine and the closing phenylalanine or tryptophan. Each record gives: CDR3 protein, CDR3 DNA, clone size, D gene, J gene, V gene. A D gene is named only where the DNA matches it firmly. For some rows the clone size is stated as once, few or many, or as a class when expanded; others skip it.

CDR3 protein: CASSPGPGGFYNEQFF; CDR3 DNA: TGCGCCAGCAGCCCGGGTCCGGGGGGCTTCTACAATGAGCAGTTCTTC; clone size: -; D gene: -; J gene: TRBJ2-1; V gene: TRBV4-1
CDR3 protein: CATSTDRLDRGGEGYTF; CDR3 DNA: TGTGCCACCAGCACCGATCGTCTCGACAGGGGCGGAGAAGGCTACACCTTC; clone size: -; D gene: TRBD1; J gene: TRBJ1-2; V gene: TRBV15
CDR3 protein: CASSRDNPKAGAWYNEQFF; CDR3 DNA: TGTGCCAGCAGCCGGGACAACCCCAAAGCGGGGGCTTGGTACAATGAGCAGTTCTTC; clone size: -; D gene: TRBD2; J gene: TRBJ2-1; V gene: TRBV7-9
CDR3 protein: CAWNQDWKTGTSLQETQYF; CDR3 DNA: TGTGCCTGGAACCAAGATTGGAAAACCGGGACTAGCCTCCAAGAGACCCAGTACTTC; clone size: -; D gene: TRBD2; J gene: TRBJ2-5; V gene: TRBV30
CDR3 protein: CASRLVAGGQEQFF; CDR3 DNA: TGCGCCAGCAGGTTGGTAGCGGGGGGGCAGGAGCAGTTCTTC; clone size: -; D gene: TRBD2; J gene: TRBJ2-1; V gene: TRBV5-1
CDR3 protein: CASSLAGPTEAFF; CDR3 DNA: TGCGCCAGCAGCTTGGCAGGGCCCACTGAAGCTTTCTTT; clone size: -; D gene: -; J gene: TRBJ1-1; V gene: TRBV5-1
CDR3 protein: CASSLGGQVDYGYTF; CDR3 DNA: TGCGCCAGCAGCTTGGGGGGACAGGTTGACTATGGCTACACCTTC; clone size: -; D gene: TRBD1; J gene: TRBJ1-2; V gene: TRBV5-1
CDR3 protein: CASSSPGQPYNEQFF; CDR3 DNA: TGTGCCAGCAGCTCTCCGGGACAGCCCTACAATGAGCAGTTCTTC; clone size: once; D gene: TRBD1; J gene: TRBJ2-1; V gene: TRBV7-9
CDR3 protein: CASSRARDQPQHF; CDR3 DNA: TGTGCCAGCAGCAGAGCCCGAGATCAGCCCCAGCATTTT; clone size: once; D gene: -; J gene: TRBJ1-5; V gene: TRBV3-1/TRBV3-2
CDR3 protein: CASSSAPGTSGGEIAKNIQYF; CDR3 DNA: TGCGCCAGCAGCTCTGCCCCCGGGACTAGCGGGGGGGAAATAGCCAAAAACATTCAGTACTTC; clone size: -; D gene: TRBD2; J gene: TRBJ2-4; V gene: TRBV5-1
CDR3 protein: CASEGQGTEAFF; CDR3 DNA: TGTGCCAGCGAAGGACAGGGCACTGAAGCTTTCTTT; clone size: -; D gene: TRBD1; J gene: TRBJ1-1; V gene: TRBV6-6
CDR3 protein: CASRREGGVYNQPQHF; CDR3 DNA: TGTGCCAGCAGGCGGGAAGGGGGGGTGTACAATCAGCCCCAGCATTTT; clone size: -; D gene: -; J gene: TRBJ1-5; V gene: TRBV2
CDR3 protein: CASSPNRVANYGYTF; CDR3 DNA: TGTGCCAGCAGCCCCAACAGGGTTGCTAACTATGGCTACACCTTC; clone size: -; D gene: -; J gene: TRBJ1-2; V gene: TRBV6-6
CDR3 protein: CASSQDKLQETQYF; CDR3 DNA: TGTGCCAGCAGTCAGGACAAACTACAAGAGACCCAGTACTTC; clone size: -; D gene: -; J gene: TRBJ2-5; V gene: TRBV28
CDR3 protein: CASSLAWGSGRNEQFF; CDR3 DNA: TGTGCCAGCAGCTTAGCGTGGGGAAGCGGCCGCAATGAGCAGTTCTTC; clone size: -; D gene: -; J gene: TRBJ2-1; V gene: TRBV7-2
CDR3 protein: CAISAQAQGSGYTF; CDR3 DNA: TGTGCCATCAGTGCTCAAGCACAGGGAAGCGGCTACACCTTC; clone size: -; D gene: -; J gene: TRBJ1-2; V gene: TRBV10-3
CDR3 protein: CASSSTYEQYF; CDR3 DNA: TGTGCCAGCAGTTCCACTTACGAGCAGTACTTC; clone size: -; D gene: -; J gene: TRBJ2-7; V gene: TRBV27
CDR3 protein: CASSHAAQGLGAFF; CDR3 DNA: TGCGCCAGCAGCCACGCCGCACAGGGGCTCGGAGCTTTCTTT; clone size: -; D gene: TRBD1; J gene: TRBJ1-1; V gene: TRBV4-1
CDR3 protein: CASSLGLGNQPQHF; CDR3 DNA: TGTGCCAGCAGTTTAGGACTCGGCAATCAGCCCCAGCATTTT; clone size: once; D gene: -; J gene: TRBJ1-5; V gene: TRBV28
CDR3 protein: CASSPTSKSTDTQYF; CDR3 DNA: TGCGCCAGCAGTCCCACTAGCAAGAGCACAGATACGCAGTATTTT; clone size: -; D gene: -; J gene: TRBJ2-3; V gene: TRBV10-2
CDR3 protein: CASSQDLAGGQKGNEQFF; CDR3 DNA: TGCGCCAGCAGCCAAGATTTGGCGGGGGGGCAGAAAGGCAATGAGCAGTTCTTC; clone size: -; D gene: TRBD2; J gene: TRBJ2-1; V gene: TRBV4-1
CDR3 protein: CASSLGTGNTGELFF; CDR3 DNA: TGCGCCAGCAGCTTGGGGACAGGGAACACCGGGGAGCTGTTTTTT; clone size: -; D gene: TRBD1; J gene: TRBJ2-2; V gene: TRBV5-1
CDR3 protein: CASSEPIAGGPYYEQYF; CDR3 DNA: TGTGCCAGCAGTGAACCCATAGCGGGGGGACCATATTACGAGCAGTACTTC; clone size: -; D gene: TRBD2; J gene: TRBJ2-7; V gene: TRBV6-1
CDR3 protein: CASSLRRGPTDTQYF; CDR3 DNA: TGTGCCAGCAGCTTGAGAAGGGGCCCCACAGATACGCAGTATTTT; clone size: once; D gene: -; J gene: TRBJ2-3; V gene: TRBV5-4
CDR3 protein: CASNTGGGGANEQFF; CDR3 DNA: TGTGCCAGCAACACCGGGGGAGGGGGAGCAAATGAGCAGTTCTTC; clone size: -; D gene: -; J gene: TRBJ2-1; V gene: TRBV9
CDR3 protein: CASSRTRGGRGHFF; CDR3 DNA: TGTGCCAGCAGTCGGACGCGGGGGGGCCGGGGCCACTTTTTT; clone size: -; D gene: TRBD2; J gene: TRBJ2-2; V gene: TRBV5-8
CDR3 protein: CAISEVTAIGYTF; CDR3 DNA: TGTGCCATCAGTGAGGTGACTGCAATCGGCTACACCTTC; clone size: -; D gene: -; J gene: TRBJ1-2; V gene: TRBV10-3
CDR3 protein: CASSPQGVGGYTF; CDR3 DNA: TGTGCCAGCAGCCCACAGGGGGTAGGTGGCTACACCTTC; clone size: -; D gene: TRBD1; J gene: TRBJ1-2; V gene: TRBV7-9
CDR3 protein: CASCDRPEETQYF; CDR3 DNA: TGTGCCAGCTGTGACAGGCCCGAAGAGACCCAGTACTTC; clone size: -; D gene: -; J gene: TRBJ2-5; V gene: TRBV7-6
CDR3 protein: CASSSGQGRGNEQFF; CDR3 DNA: TGTGCCAGCAGCTCGGGACAGGGGAGGGGAAATGAGCAGTTCTTC; clone size: -; D gene: TRBD1; J gene: TRBJ2-1; V gene: TRBV5-5
CDR3 protein: CASRLERGAKNIQYF; CDR3 DNA: TGTGCAAGTCGCTTAGAAAGGGGAGCCAAAAACATTCAGTACTTC; clone size: -; D gene: -; J gene: TRBJ2-4; V gene: TRBV12-2
CDR3 protein: CASRRQALYGYTF; CDR3 DNA: TGTGCCAGCAGACGACAGGCCCTCTATGGCTACACCTTC; clone size: -; D gene: -; J gene: TRBJ1-2; V gene: TRBV6-5
CDR3 protein: CSGGGRFSNYGYTF; CDR3 DNA: TGCAGCGGGGGGGGCAGGTTCAGTAACTATGGCTACACCTTC; clone size: -; D gene: -; J gene: TRBJ1-2; V gene: TRBV29-1
CDR3 protein: CASSLAATRLSF; CDR3 DNA: TGTGCCAGCAGCTTAGCGGCGACACGATTGTCCTTC; clone size: -; D gene: -; J gene: TRBJ2-7; V gene: TRBV7-2
CDR3 protein: CASSQLRGFQETQYF; CDR3 DNA: TGTGCCAGCAGCCAGCTACGGGGTTTCCAAGAGACCCAGTACTTC; clone size: -; D gene: -; J gene: TRBJ2-5; V gene: TRBV14
CDR3 protein: CASPGTGGKNEQFF; CDR3 DNA: TGTGCCAGCCCCGGGACAGGGGGAAAAAATGAGCAGTTCTTC; clone size: -; D gene: TRBD1; J gene: TRBJ2-1; V gene: TRBV6-5
CDR3 protein: CASSSGGYDTEAFF; CDR3 DNA: TGTGCCAGTAGTTCAGGAGGGTATGACACTGAAGCTTTCTTT; clone size: -; D gene: -; J gene: TRBJ1-1; V gene: TRBV19
CDR3 protein: CASRETGGYGYTF; CDR3 DNA: TGCGCCAGCAGGGAGACAGGGGGCTATGGCTACACCTTC; clone size: few; D gene: TRBD1; J gene: TRBJ1-2; V gene: TRBV5-1
CDR3 protein: CASGGTVMNTEAFF; CDR3 DNA: TGTGCCAGTGGGGGGACAGTAATGAACACTGAAGCTTTCTTT; clone size: -; D gene: TRBD1; J gene: TRBJ1-1; V gene: TRBV19
CDR3 protein: CASSEVRSYEQYF; CDR3 DNA: TGTGCCAGCAGTGAAGTTCGTTCCTACGAGCAGTACTTC; clone size: -; D gene: -; J gene: TRBJ2-7; V gene: TRBV6-1
CDR3 protein: CASSQEDRDYEQYF; CDR3 DNA: TGCGCCAGCAGCCAAGAGGACAGAGACTACGAGCAGTACTTC; clone size: -; D gene: -; J gene: TRBJ2-7; V gene: TRBV4-1
CDR3 protein: CASSGQGAFGNSPLHF; CDR3 DNA: TGTGCCAGCTCAGGACAGGGGGCCTTCGGCAATTCACCCCTCCACTTT; clone size: once; D gene: TRBD1; J gene: TRBJ1-6; V gene: TRBV2
CDR3 protein: CASSQSTLAGGNEQFF; CDR3 DNA: TGTGCCAGCAGCCAAAGTACGCTAGCGGGGGGCAATGAGCAGTTCTTC; clone size: -; D gene: TRBD2; J gene: TRBJ2-1; V gene: TRBV14
CDR3 protein: CARTRGGFDEQFF; CDR3 DNA: TGTGCCAGGACCCGGGGGGGCTTTGATGAGCAGTTCTTC; clone size: -; D gene: TRBD2; J gene: TRBJ2-1; V gene: TRBV6-4
CDR3 protein: CASSRIWRGPTEAFF; CDR3 DNA: TGCGCCAGCAGTCGGATATGGCGGGGTCCCACTGAAGCTTTCTTT; clone size: -; D gene: -; J gene: TRBJ1-1; V gene: TRBV23-1
CDR3 protein: CASSALGSGEQYF; CDR3 DNA: TGTGCCAGCAGCGCCCTAGGCTCGGGCGAGCAGTACTTC; clone size: -; D gene: -; J gene: TRBJ2-7; V gene: TRBV7-7
CDR3 protein: CASSEASGGVYQETQYF; CDR3 DNA: TGTGCCAGCAGTGAGGCTAGCGGGGGGGTTTATCAAGAGACCCAGTACTTC; clone size: -; D gene: TRBD2; J gene: TRBJ2-5; V gene: TRBV2
CDR3 protein: CATSPGTEDSQIRGEYF; CDR3 DNA: TGTGCCACCAGTCCCGGGACAGAAGACTCACAGATACGAGGCGAGTATTTT; clone size: -; D gene: TRBD1; J gene: TRBJ2-3; V gene: TRBV24-1
CDR3 protein: CSAHSPGSHEQYF; CDR3 DNA: TGCAGCGCTCATTCGCCAGGTTCCCACGAGCAGTACTTC; clone size: -; D gene: -; J gene: TRBJ2-7; V gene: TRBV29-1
CDR3 protein: CASSSGTGTGNTIYF; CDR3 DNA: TGTGCCAGCAGTTCGGGGACAGGGACTGGAAACACCATATATTTT; clone size: -; D gene: TRBD1; J gene: TRBJ1-3; V gene: TRBV27
CDR3 protein: CASSLARQKRTEAFF; CDR3 DNA: TGTGCCAGCAGCTTAGCCCGACAGAAACGCACTGAAGCTTTCTTT; clone size: once; D gene: -; J gene: TRBJ1-1; V gene: TRBV7-9
CDR3 protein: CASSLGSLPGSQETQYF; CDR3 DNA: TGTGCCAGCAGCTTAGGAAGCCTACCGGGATCACAAGAGACCCAGTACTTC; clone size: -; D gene: -; J gene: TRBJ2-5; V gene: TRBV7-9
CDR3 protein: CASSILNSLNQPQHF; CDR3 DNA: TGTGCCAGTAGTATCCTAAACAGCCTCAATCAGCCCCAGCATTTT; clone size: -; D gene: -; J gene: TRBJ1-5; V gene: TRBV19
CDR3 protein: CATSDNRVTEAFF; CDR3 DNA: TGTGCCACCAGTGATAACCGGGTAACTGAAGCTTTCTTT; clone size: -; D gene: -; J gene: TRBJ1-1; V gene: TRBV24-1
CDR3 protein: CASGLVEAFF; CDR3 DNA: TGTGCCAGCGGTCTCGTTGAAGCTTTCTTT; clone size: -; D gene: -; J gene: TRBJ1-1; V gene: TRBV6-6
CDR3 protein: CASSDGGASSGNTIYF; CDR3 DNA: TGTGCCAGCAGTGATGGGGGCGCTAGCTCTGGAAACACCATATATTTT; clone size: -; D gene: -; J gene: TRBJ1-3; V gene: TRBV2
CDR3 protein: CASSLYWTYQETQYF; CDR3 DNA: TGTGCCAGCAGCTTGTATTGGACTTACCAAGAGACCCAGTACTTC; clone size: -; D gene: -; J gene: TRBJ2-5; V gene: TRBV5-6
CDR3 protein: CATRRGGGNTEAFF; CDR3 DNA: TGTGCCACCCGACGGGGGGGAGGGAACACTGAAGCTTTCTTT; clone size: -; D gene: -; J gene: TRBJ1-1; V gene: TRBV19